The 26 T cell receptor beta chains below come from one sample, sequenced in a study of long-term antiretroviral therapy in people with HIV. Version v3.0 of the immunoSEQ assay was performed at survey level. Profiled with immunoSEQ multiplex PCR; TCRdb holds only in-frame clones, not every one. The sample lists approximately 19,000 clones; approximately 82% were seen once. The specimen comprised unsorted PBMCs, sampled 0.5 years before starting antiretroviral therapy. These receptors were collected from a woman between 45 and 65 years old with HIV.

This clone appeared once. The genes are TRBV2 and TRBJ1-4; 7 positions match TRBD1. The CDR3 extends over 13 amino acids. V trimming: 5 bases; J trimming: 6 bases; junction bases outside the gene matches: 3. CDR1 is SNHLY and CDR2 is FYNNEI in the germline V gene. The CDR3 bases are TGTGCCAGCAGTTACGGGACAGATGAAAAACTGTTTTTT. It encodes CASSYGTDEKLFF.

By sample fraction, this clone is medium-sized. The CDR3 bases are TGTGCCAGCAGCCCTACCACAGATACGCAGTATTTT. Translated: CASSPTTDTQYF. The chain uses TRBV27 and TRBJ2-3; D ambiguous. Per the germline V gene, CDR1 is MNHEY and CDR2 is SMNVEV (reference sequence). V lost 6 bases and J lost 2, with 6 bases in between. There are 12 residues in the CDR3.

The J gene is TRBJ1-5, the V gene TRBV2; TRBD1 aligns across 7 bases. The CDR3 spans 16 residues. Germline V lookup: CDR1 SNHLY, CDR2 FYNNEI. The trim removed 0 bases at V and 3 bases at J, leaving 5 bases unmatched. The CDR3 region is CASSEAGDSYNQPQHF. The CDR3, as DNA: TGTGCCAGCAGTGAAGCGGGGGACAGCTACAATCAGCCCCAGCATTTT.

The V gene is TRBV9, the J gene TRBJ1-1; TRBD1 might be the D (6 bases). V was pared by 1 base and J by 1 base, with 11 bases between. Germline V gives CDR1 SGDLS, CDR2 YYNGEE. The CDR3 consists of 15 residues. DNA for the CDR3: TGTGCCAGCAGCGTACATCCGACAGGGAACACTGAAGCTTTCTTT. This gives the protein CASSVHPTGNTEAFF.

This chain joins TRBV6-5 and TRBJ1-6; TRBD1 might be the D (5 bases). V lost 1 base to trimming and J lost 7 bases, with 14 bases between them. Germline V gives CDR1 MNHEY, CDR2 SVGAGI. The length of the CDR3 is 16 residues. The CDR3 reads CASSYYRDRINSPLHF. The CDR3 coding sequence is TGTGCCAGCAGTTACTACCGGGACCGAATAAATTCACCCCTCCACTTT.

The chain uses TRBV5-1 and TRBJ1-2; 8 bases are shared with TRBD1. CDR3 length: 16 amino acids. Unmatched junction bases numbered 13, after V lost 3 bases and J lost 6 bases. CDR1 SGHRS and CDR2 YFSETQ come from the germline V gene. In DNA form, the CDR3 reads TGCGCCAGCAGCTCCCACTCCGGACAGGGAGGCGATGGCTACACCTTC. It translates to CASSSHSGQGGDGYTF.

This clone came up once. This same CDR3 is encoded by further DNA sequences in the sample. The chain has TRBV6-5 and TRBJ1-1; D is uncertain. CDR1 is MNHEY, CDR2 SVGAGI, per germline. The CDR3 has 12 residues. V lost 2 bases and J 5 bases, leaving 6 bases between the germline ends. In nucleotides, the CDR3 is TGTGCCAGCAGTTACGGCGGGACTGAAGCTTTCTTT. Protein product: CASSYGGTEAFF.

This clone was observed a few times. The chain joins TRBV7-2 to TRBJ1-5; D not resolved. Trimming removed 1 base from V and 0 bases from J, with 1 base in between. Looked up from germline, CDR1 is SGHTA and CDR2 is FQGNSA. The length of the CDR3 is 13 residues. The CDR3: CASSLDSNQPQHF. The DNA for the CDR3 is TGTGCCAGCAGCTTAGATAGCAATCAGCCCCAGCATTTT.

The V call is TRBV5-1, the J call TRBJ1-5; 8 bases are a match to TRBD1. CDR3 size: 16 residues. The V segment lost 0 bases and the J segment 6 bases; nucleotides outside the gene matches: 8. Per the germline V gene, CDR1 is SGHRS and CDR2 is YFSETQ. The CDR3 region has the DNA TGCGCCAGCAGCTTGGTCGCAGGGGGCTTAGGTCAGCCCCAGCATTTT. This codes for CASSLVAGGLGQPQHF.

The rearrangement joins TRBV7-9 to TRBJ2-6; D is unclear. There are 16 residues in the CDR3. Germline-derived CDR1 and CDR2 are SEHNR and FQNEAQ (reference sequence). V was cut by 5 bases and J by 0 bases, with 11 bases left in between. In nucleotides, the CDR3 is TGTGCCAGCAGCCTGGACCACAGCTCTGGGGCCAACGTCCTGACTTTC. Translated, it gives CASSLDHSSGANVLTF.

The CDR3 region is CASSGRGTGGPLDRYTF. The CDR3, as DNA: TGTGCCAGCTCAGGAAGGGGGACAGGGGGGCCGCTGGATCGCTACACCTTC. This chain uses TRBV18 with TRBJ1-2; 11 nucleotides agree with TRBD1. The length of the CDR3 is 17 residues. Trimming removed 5 bases from V and 9 bases from J; junction bases left unmatched: 17. CDR1 is KGHSH, CDR2 LQKENI, per germline.

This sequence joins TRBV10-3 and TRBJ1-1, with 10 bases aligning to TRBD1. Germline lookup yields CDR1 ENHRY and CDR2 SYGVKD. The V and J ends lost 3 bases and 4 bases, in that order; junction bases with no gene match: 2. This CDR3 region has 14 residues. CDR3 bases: TGTGCCATCAGTGAAAGGACAGGGGGCACTGAAGCTTTCTTT. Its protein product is CAISERTGGTEAFF.

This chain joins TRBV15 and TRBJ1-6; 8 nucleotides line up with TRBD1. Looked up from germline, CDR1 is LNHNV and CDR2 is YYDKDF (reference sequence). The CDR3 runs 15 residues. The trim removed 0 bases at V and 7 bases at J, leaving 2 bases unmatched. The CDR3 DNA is TGTGCCACCAGCAGAGACAGGGGGCTGAATTCACCCCTCCACTTT. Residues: CATSRDRGLNSPLHF.

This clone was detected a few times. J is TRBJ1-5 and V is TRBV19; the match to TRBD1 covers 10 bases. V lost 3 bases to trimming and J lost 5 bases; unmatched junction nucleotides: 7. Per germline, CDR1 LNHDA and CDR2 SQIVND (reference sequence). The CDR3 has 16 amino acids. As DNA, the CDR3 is TGTGCCAGTAGTATTTACACCGGGACAGGGGATCAGCCCCAGCATTTT. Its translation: CASSIYTGTGDQPQHF.

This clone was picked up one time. CDR3 nucleotide sequence: TGCAGCGTTGATAGGACTAGCGGGGGCACAGATACGCAGTATTTT. This codes for CSVDRTSGGTDTQYF. The chain has TRBV29-1 and TRBJ2-3; 12 bases line up with TRBD2. CDR1 and CDR2 (germline): SQVTM, ANQGSEA. This CDR3 has 15 residues. With V trimmed by 3 bases and J by 1 base, 2 bases remained unmatched.

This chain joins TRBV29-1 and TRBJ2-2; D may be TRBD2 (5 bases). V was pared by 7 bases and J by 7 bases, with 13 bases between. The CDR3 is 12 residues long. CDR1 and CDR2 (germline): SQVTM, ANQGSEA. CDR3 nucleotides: TGCAGCGCCGGGCTACGGGGCGGGGAGCTGTTTTTT. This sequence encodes CSAGLRGGELFF.

CDR3 coding DNA: TGTGCCAGCAGCCAAGCTGTGACAGCCAACACTGAAGCTTTCTTT. It is translated as CASSQAVTANTEAFF. The chain employs TRBV4-2 and TRBJ1-1, with D possibly being TRBD1 (5 bases). The ends were cut back, 1 base at V and 2 bases at J, with 11 bases in the middle. This CDR3 comprises 15 residues. In germline, CDR1 is LGHNA, CDR2 YNFKEQ.

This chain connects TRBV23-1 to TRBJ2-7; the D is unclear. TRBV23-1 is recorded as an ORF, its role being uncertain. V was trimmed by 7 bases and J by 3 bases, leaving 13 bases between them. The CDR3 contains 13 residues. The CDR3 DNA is TGCGCCAGCATGGAGCGCTGGGGCTACGAGCAGTACGTC. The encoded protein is CASMERWGYEQYV.

The CDR3 region has the DNA TGCGCCATCAAAGGAGGCCCTAATGAAAAACTGTTTTTT. Encoded protein: CAIKGGPNEKLFF. The V gene is TRBV10-2, the J gene TRBJ1-4; D gene uncertain. Germline CDR1 WSHSY, CDR2 SAAADI. The CDR3 runs to 13 residues. Trimming took off 10 bases at V and 3 bases at J, with 12 bases between the two ends.

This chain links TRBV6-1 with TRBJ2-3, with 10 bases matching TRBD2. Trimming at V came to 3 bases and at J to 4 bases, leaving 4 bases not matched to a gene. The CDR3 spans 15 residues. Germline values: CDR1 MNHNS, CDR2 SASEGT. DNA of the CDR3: TGTGCCAGCAGTGATAGGACTAGCGGTTCAGATACGCAGTATTTT. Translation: CASSDRTSGSDTQYF.

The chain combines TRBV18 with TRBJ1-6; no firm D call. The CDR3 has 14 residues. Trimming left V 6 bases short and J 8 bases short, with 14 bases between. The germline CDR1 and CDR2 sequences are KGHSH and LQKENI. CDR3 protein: CASSGLNRDSPLHF. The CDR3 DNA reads TGTGCCAGCTCTGGATTGAATCGGGATTCACCCCTCCACTTT.

CDR3 sequence: CASSLGPAGGTDTQYF. Written as DNA, the CDR3 is TGTGCCAGCAGCTTAGGACCAGCGGGGGGCACAGATACGCAGTATTTT. This chain joins TRBV7-8 and TRBJ2-3, with TRBD2 identical over 8 bases. Trimming took 1 base from V and 1 from J; bases not matched to a gene: 4. From germline, CDR1 is SGHVS and CDR2 FQNEAQ. This CDR3 comprises 16 residues.

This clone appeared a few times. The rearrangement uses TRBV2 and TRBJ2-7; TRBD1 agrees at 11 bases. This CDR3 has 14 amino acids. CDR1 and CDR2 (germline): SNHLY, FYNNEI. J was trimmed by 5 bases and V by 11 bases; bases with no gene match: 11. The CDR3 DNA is TGTGCCTCCTCCCTTGGACAGGGGGCCGACGAGCAGTACTTC. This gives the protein CASSLGQGADEQYF.

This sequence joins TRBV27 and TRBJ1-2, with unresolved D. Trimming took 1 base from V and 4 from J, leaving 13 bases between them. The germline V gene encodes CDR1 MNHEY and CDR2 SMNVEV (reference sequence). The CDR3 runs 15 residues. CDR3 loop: CASSLYPSDGYGYTF. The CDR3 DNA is TGTGCCAGCAGTTTATACCCCTCGGACGGCTATGGCTACACCTTC.

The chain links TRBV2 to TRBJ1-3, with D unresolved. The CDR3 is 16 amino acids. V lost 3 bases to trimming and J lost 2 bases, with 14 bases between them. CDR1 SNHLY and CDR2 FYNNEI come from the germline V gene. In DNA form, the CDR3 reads TGTGCCAGCAGTGAGGGTGACCGAAGCGCTGGAAACACCATATATTTT. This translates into CASSEGDRSAGNTIYF.

The CDR3 DNA sequence: TGTGCCAGCAGCTTGGGCAGCGGGGGGGTATATAACAATGAGCAGTTCTTC. As protein: CASSLGSGGVYNNEQFF. The chain carries TRBV5-5 and TRBJ2-1; 10 bases map to TRBD2. Unmatched junction bases numbered 8, after V lost 0 bases and J lost 5 bases. The CDR3 sequence is 17 residues long. Per the germline V gene, CDR1 is SGHKS and CDR2 is YYEKEE (reference sequence).